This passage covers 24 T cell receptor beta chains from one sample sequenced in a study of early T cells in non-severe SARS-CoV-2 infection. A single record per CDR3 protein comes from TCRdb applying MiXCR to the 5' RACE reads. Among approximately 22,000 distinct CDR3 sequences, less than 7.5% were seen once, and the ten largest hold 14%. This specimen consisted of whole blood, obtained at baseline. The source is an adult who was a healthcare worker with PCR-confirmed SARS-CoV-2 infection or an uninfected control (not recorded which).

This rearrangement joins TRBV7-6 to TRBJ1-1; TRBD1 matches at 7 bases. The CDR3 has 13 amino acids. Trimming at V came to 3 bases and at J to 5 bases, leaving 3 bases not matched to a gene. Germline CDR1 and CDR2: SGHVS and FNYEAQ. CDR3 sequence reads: CASSFKQGTEAFF. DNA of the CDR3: TGTGCCAGCAGCTTCAAACAGGGGACTGAAGCTTTCTTT.

The CDR3 DNA reads TGCGCCAGCAAGGCTGGGGAAACGTCCTACGAGCAGTACTTC. Translating gives CASKAGETSYEQYF. The V gene is TRBV5-1, the J gene TRBJ2-7; D is unresolved. Trimming removed 6 bases at V and 1 base at J, with 14 bases between. The CDR3 spans 14 residues. The germline V gene has CDR1 SGHRS and CDR2 YFSETQ.

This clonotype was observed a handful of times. The CDR3: CASSLGIVGDRLYGYTF. As DNA, the CDR3 is TGTGCCAGCAGCTTAGGTATTGTCGGAGACCGACTCTATGGCTACACCTTC. The V call is TRBV7-2, the J call TRBJ1-2; D unresolved. Germline lookup yields CDR1 SGHTA and CDR2 FQGNSA. V lost 1 base to trimming and J lost 4 bases, with 19 bases between them. CDR3 length equals 17 residues.

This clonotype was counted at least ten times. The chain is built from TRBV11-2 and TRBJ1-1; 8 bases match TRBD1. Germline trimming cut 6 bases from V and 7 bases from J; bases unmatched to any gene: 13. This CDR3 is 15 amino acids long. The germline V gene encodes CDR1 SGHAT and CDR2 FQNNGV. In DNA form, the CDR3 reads TGTGCCAGCAGTCGCCAGGGGGCAACAGGGGGTGAAGCTTTCTTT. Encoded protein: CASSRQGATGGEAFF.

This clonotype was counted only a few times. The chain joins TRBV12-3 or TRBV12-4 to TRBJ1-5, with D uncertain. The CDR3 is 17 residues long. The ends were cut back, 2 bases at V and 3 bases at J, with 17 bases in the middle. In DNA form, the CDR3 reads TGTGCCAGCAGTTTACCCGAGGGCACGGCCCTCAATCAGCCCCAGCATTTT. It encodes CASSLPEGTALNQPQHF.

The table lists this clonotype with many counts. For the CDR3, the DNA is TGTGCCAGCAGCTTAGAAGCAGCTAATTCACCCCTCCACTTT. Residues: CASSLEAANSPLHF. The chain employs TRBV7-9 and TRBJ1-6; no reliable D call. This CDR3 region has 14 residues. Trimming shortened V by 1 base and J by 6 bases, and 7 bases separated the two germline ends. From germline, CDR1 is SEHNR and CDR2 FQNEAQ (reference sequence).

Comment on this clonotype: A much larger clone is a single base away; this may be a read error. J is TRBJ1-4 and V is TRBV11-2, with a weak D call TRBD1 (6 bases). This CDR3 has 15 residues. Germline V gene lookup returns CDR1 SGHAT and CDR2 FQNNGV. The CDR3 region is CVSSPTGQGSEKLFF. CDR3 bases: TGTGTCAGCAGCCCAACGGGGCAGGGGAGTGAAAAACTGTTTTTT.

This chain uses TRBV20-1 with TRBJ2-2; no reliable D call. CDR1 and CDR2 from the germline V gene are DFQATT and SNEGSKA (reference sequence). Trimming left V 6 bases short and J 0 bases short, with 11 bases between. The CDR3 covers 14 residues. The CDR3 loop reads CSARVTTNTGELFF. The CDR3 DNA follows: TGCAGTGCAAGGGTAACAACGAACACCGGGGAGCTGTTTTTT.

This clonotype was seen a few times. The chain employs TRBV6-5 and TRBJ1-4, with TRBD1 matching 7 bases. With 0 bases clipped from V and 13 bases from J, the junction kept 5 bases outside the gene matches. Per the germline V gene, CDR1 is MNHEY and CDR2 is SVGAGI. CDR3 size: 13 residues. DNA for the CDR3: TGTGCCAGCAGTTACTCATCGGCAGGGGGACTGTTTTTT. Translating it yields CASSYSSAGGLFF.

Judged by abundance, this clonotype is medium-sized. The CDR3 DNA reads as TGCAGTGCCATTCTTGGTGTGGGATCACCCCTCCACTTT. This translates into CSAILGVGSPLHF. The chain carries TRBV20-1 and TRBJ1-6; D gene uncertain. V was trimmed by 6 bases and J by 10 bases, leaving 16 bases between them. Germline-derived CDR1 and CDR2 are DFQATT and SNEGSKA (reference sequence). CDR3 size: 13 residues.

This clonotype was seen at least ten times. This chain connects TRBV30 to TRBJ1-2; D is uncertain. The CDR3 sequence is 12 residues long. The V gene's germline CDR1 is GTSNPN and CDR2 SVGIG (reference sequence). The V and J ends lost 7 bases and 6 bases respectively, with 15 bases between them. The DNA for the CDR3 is TGTGCCTTCTTGGTCGGGGTTCATGGCTACACCTTC. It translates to CAFLVGVHGYTF.

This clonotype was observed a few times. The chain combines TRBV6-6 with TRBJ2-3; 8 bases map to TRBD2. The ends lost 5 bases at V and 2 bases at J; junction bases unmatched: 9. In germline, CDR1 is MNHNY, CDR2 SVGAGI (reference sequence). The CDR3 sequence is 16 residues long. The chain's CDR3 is CASSKTAGAVTDTQYF. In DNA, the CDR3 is TGTGCCAGCAGTAAAACAGCGGGGGCGGTCACAGATACGCAGTATTTT.

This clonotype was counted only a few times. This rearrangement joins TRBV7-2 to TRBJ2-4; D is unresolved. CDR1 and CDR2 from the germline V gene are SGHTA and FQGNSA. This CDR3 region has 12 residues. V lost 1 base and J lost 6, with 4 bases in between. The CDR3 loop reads CASSLGPNIQYF. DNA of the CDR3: TGTGCCAGCAGCTTAGGCCCAAACATTCAGTACTTC.

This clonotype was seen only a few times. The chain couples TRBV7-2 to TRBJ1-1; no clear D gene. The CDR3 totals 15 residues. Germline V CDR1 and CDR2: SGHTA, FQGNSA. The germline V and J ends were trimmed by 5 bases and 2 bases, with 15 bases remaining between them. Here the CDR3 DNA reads TGTGCCAGCAGCCGGGCCCCCGGGCTCAACACTGAAGCTTTCTTT. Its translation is CASSRAPGLNTEAFF. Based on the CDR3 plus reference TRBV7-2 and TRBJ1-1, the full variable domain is GAGVSQSPSNKVTEKGKDVELRCDPISGHTALYWYRQSLGQGLEFLIYFQGNSAPDKSGLPSDRFSAERTGGSVSTLTIQRTQQEDSAVYLCASSRAPGLNTEAFFGQGTRLTVV.

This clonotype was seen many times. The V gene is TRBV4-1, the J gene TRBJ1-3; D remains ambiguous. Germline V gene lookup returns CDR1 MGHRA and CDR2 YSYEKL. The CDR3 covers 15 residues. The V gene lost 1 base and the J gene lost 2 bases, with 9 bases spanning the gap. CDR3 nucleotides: TGCGCCAGCAGCCAAGTTCGGAGTACTGGAAACACCATATATTTT. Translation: CASSQVRSTGNTIYF.

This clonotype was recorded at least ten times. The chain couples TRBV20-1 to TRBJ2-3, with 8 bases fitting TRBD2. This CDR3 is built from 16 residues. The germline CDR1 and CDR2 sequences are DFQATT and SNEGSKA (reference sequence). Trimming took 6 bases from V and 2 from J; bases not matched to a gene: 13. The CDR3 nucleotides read TGCAGTGCCCTACTTATGGTAGCGGGGTACACAGATACGCAGTATTTT. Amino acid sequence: CSALLMVAGYTDTQYF.

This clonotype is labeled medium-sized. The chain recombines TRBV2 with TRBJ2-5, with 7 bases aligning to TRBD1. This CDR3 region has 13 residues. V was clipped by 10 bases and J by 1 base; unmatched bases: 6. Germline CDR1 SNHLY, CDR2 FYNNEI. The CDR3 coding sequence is TGTGCCACCAAACAGGGGACCCAAGAGACCCAGTACTTC. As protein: CATKQGTQETQYF.

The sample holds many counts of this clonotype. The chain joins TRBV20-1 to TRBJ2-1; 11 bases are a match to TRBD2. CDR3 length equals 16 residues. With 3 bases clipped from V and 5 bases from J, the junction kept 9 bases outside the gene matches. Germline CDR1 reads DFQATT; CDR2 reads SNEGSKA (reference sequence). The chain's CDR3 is CSASAPGLAANNEQFF. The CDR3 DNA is TGCAGTGCTAGTGCGCCGGGACTAGCGGCTAACAATGAGCAGTTCTTC.

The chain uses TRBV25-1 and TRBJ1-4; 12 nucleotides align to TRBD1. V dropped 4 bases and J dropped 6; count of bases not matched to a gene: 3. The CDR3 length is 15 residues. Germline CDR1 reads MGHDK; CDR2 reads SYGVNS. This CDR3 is CASSGGTGGHEKLFF. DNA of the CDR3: TGTGCCAGCAGTGGCGGGACAGGGGGCCATGAAAAACTGTTTTTT.

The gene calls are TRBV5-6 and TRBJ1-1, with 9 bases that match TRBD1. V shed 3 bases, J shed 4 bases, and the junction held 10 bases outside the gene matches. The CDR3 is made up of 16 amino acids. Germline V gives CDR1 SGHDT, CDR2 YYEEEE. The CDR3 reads CASSSGTGYSGTEAFF. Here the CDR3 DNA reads TGTGCCAGCAGCTCCGGGACAGGGTATAGCGGCACTGAAGCTTTCTTT.

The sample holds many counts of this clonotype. This CDR3 reads CSVTGGPKHSSYEQYF. CDR3 sequence (DNA): TGCAGCGTTACGGGGGGTCCGAAACACAGCTCCTACGAGCAGTACTTC. The chain carries TRBV29-1 and TRBJ2-7, with 7 bases matching TRBD2. The V gene end was trimmed by 5 bases and the J gene end by 0 bases; junction bases not matched to a gene: 13. Germline CDR1 is SQVTM and CDR2 is ANQGSEA. The length of the CDR3 is 16 residues.

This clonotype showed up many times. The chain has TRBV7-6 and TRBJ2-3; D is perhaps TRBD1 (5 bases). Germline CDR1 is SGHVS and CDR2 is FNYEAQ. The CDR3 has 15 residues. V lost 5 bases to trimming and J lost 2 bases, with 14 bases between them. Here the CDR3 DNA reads TGTGCCAGCAGCAGCAGGGATCTAACCACAGATACGCAGTATTTT. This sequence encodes CASSSRDLTTDTQYF. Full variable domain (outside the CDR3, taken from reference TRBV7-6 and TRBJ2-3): GAGVSQSPRYKVTKRGQDVALRCDPISGHVSLYWYRQALGQGPEFLTYFNYEAQQDKSGLPNDRFSAERPEGSISTLTIQRTEQRDSAMYRCASSSRDLTTDTQYFGPGTRLTVL.

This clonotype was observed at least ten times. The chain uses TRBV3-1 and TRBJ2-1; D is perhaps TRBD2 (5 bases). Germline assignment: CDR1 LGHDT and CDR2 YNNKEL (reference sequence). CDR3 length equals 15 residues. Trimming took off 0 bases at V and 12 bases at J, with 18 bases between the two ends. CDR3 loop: CASSQDAGIGLGQFF. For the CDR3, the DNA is TGTGCCAGCAGCCAAGACGCCGGGATCGGGTTAGGGCAGTTCTTC.

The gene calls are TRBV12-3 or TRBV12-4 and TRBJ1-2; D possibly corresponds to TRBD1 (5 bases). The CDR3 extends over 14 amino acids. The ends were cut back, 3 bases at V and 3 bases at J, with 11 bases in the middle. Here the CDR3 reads CASSFNRGDYGYTF. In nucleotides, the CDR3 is TGTGCCAGCAGTTTCAACAGAGGGGACTATGGCTACACCTTC.